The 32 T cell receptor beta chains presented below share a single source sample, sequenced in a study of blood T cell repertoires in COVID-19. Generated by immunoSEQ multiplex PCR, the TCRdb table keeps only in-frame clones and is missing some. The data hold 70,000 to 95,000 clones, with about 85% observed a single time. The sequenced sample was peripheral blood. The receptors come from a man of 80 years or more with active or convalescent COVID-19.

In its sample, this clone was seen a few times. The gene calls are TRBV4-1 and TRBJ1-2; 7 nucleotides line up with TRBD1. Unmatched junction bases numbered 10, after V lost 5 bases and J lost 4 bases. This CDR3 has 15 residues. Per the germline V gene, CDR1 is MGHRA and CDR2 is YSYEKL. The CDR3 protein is CASSSNHRGSYGYTF. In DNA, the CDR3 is TGCGCCAGCAGCTCCAATCACAGGGGCAGCTATGGCTACACCTTC.

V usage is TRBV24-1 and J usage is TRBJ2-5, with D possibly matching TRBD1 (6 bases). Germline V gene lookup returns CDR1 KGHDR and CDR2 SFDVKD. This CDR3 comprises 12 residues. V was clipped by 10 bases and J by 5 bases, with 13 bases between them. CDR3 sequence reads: CATSAQGETQYF. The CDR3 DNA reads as TGTGCCACTTCTGCCCAGGGGGAGACCCAGTACTTC.

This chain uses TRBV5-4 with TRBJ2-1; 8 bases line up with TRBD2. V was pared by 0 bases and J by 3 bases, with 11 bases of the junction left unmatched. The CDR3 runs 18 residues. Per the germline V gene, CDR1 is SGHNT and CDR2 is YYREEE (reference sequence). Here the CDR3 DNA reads TGTGCCAGCAGCTTGGTGTACCCCGGGACTAGTTACTACAATGAGCAGTTCTTC. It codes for CASSLVYPGTSYYNEQFF.

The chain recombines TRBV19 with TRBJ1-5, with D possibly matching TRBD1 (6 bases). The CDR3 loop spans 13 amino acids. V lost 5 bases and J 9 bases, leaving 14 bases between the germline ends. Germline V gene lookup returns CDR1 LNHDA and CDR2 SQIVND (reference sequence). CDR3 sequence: CASSAGGDRPQHF. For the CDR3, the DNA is TGTGCCAGTAGTGCTGGGGGCGACCGGCCCCAGCATTTT.

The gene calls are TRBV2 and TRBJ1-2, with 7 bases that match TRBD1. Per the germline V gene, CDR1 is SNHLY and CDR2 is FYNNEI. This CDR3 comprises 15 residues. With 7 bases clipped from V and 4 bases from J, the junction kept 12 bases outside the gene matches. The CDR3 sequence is CASTDPTGNSYGYTF. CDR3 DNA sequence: TGTGCCAGCACCGACCCGACAGGGAATAGCTATGGCTACACCTTC.

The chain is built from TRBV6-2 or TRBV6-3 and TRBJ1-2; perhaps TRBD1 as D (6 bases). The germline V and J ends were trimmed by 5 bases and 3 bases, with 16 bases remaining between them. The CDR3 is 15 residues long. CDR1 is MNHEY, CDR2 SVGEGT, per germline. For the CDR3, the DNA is TGTGCCAGCAGTCTTACCCGGACAGTCTACTATGGCTACACCTTC. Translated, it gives CASSLTRTVYYGYTF.

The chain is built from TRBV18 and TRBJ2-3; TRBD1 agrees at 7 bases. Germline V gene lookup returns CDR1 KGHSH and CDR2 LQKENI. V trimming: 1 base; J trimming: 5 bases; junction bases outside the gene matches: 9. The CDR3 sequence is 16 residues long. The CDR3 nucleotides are TGTGCCAGCTCACCACTTATAACAGGGGAAGGAGATACGCAGTATTTT. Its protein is CASSPLITGEGDTQYF.

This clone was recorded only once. The CDR3 DNA reads TGTGCCAGCAGCTTGGATAGCTCCTACAATGAGCAGTTCTTC. Amino acids: CASSLDSSYNEQFF. The rearrangement links TRBV5-4 to TRBJ2-1, with no clear D. Germline V gene data show CDR1 as SGHNT and CDR2 as YYREEE (reference sequence). Trimming shortened V by 0 bases and J by 0 bases, and 4 bases separated the two germline ends. The CDR3 contains 14 residues. Full variable domain (outside the CDR3, taken from reference TRBV5-4 and TRBJ2-1): ETGVTQSPTHLIKTRGQQVTLRCSSQSGHNTVSWYQQALGQGPQFIFQYYREEENGRGNFPPRFSGLQFPNYSSELNVNALELDDSALYLCASSLDSSYNEQFFGPGTRLTVL.

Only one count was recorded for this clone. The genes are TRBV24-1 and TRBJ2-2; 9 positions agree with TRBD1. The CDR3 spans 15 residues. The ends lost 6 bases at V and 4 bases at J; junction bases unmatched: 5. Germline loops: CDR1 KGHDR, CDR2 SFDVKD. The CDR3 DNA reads TGTGCCACCAGTCCGGGACAGGGCCGCACCGGGGAGCTGTTTTTT. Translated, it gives CATSPGQGRTGELFF.

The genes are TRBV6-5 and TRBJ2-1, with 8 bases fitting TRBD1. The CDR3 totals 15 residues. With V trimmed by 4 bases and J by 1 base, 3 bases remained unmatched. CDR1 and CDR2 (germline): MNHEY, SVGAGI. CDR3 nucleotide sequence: TGTGCCAGCAGTTCCGACAGGGGTTCCTACAATGAGCAGTTCTTC. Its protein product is CASSSDRGSYNEQFF.

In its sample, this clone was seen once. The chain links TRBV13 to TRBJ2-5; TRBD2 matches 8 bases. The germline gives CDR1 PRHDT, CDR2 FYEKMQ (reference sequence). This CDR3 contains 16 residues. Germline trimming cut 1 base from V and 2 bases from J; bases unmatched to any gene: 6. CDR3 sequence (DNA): TGTGCCAGCAGCTTAGCCACTAGCGGAGGGCAAGAGACCCAGTACTTC. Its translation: CASSLATSGGQETQYF.

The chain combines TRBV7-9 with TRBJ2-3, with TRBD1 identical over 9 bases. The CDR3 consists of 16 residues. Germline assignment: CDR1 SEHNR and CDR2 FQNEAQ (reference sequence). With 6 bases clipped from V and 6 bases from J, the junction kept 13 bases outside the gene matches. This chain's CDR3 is CASSPGRDRVWDTQYF. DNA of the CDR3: TGTGCCAGCAGTCCCGGACGGGACAGGGTATGGGATACGCAGTATTTT.

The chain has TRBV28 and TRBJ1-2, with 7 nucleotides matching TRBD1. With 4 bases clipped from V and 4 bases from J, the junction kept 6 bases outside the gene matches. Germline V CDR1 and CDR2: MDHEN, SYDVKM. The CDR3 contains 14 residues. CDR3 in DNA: TGTGCCAGCAGTTCGACAGGGTGGAGCTATGGCTACACCTTC. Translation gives CASSSTGWSYGYTF.

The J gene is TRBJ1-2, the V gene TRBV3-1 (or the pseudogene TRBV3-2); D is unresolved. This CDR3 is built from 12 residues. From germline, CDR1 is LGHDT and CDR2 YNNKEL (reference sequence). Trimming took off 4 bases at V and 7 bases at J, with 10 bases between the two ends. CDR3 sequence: CASSLPGFGYTF. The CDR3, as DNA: TGTGCCAGCAGCCTACCGGGATTTGGCTACACCTTC.

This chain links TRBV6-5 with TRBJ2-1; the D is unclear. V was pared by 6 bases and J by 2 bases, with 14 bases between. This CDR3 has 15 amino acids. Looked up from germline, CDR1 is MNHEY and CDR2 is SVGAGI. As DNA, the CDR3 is TGTGCCAGCAGGGCATATACGTTTCCCTACAATGAGCAGTTCTTC. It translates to CASRAYTFPYNEQFF.

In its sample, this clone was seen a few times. The CDR3 DNA reads TGCAGCGTGGATGGGATAGCGGGAGGGCCAAATGAGCAGTTCTTC. Its protein is CSVDGIAGGPNEQFF. The chain links TRBV29-1 to TRBJ2-1; 11 nucleotides agree with TRBD2. CDR1 and CDR2 from the germline V gene are SQVTM and ANQGSEA. V lost 6 bases, J lost 7 bases, and 11 bases stayed unmatched. The CDR3 sequence is 15 residues long.

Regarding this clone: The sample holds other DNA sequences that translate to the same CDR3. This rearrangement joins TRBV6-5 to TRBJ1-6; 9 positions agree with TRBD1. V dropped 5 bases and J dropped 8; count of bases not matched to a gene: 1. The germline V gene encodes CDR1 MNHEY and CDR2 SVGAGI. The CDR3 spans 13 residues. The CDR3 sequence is CASSRDRDSPLHF. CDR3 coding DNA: TGTGCCAGCAGTCGGGACAGGGATTCACCCCTCCACTTT.

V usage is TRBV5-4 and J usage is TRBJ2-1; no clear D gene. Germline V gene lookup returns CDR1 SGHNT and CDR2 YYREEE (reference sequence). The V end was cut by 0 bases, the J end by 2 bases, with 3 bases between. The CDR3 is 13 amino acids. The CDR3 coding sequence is TGTGCCAGCAGCTTGGTTACCTACAATGAGCAGTTCTTC. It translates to CASSLVTYNEQFF.

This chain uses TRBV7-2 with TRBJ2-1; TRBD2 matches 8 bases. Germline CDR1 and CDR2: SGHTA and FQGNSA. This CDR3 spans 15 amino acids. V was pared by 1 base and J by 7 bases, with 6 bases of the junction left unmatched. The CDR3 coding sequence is TGTGCCAGCAGCTTAGTACTAGCGGATAGAAATGAGCAGTTCTTC. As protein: CASSLVLADRNEQFF.

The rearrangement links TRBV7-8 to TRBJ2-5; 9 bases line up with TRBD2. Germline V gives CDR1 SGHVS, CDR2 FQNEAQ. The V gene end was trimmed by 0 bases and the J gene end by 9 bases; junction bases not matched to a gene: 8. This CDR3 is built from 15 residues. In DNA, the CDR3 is TGTGCCAGCAGCTTAGCCACTAGCGGGCCGGGGGCCCAGTACTTC. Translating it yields CASSLATSGPGAQYF. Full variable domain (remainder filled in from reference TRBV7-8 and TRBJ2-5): GAGVSQSPRYKVAKRGQDVALRCDPISGHVSLFWYQQALGQGPEFLTYFQNEAQLDKSGLPSDRFFAERPEGSVSTLKIQRTQQEDSAVYLCASSLATSGPGAQYFGPGTRLLVL.

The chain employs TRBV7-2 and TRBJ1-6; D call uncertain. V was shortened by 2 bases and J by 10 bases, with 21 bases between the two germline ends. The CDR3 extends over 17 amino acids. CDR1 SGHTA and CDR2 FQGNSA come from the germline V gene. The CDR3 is CASSLTGQVPSRSPLHF. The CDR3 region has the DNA TGTGCCAGCAGCTTAACCGGTCAGGTCCCATCCAGGTCACCCCTCCACTTT.

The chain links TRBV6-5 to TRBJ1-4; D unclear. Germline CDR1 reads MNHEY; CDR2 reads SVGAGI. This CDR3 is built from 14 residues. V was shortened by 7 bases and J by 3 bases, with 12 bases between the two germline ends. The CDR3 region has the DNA TGTGCCAGCAAGGTACGGCGGCCTAATGAAAAACTGTTTTTT. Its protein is CASKVRRPNEKLFF.

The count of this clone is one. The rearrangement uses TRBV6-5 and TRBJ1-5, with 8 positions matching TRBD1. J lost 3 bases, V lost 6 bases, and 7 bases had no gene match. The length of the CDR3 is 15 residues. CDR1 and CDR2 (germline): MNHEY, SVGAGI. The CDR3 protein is CASSSDRVNNQPQHF. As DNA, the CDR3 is TGTGCCAGCAGCTCGGACAGGGTTAACAATCAGCCCCAGCATTTT.

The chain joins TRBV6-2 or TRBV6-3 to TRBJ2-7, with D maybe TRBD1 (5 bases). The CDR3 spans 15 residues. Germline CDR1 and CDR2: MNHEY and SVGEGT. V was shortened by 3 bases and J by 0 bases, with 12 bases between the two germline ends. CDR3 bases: TGTGCCAGCAGTTATCAGGGCAGTCGCTCCTACGAGCAGTACGTC. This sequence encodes CASSYQGSRSYEQYV.

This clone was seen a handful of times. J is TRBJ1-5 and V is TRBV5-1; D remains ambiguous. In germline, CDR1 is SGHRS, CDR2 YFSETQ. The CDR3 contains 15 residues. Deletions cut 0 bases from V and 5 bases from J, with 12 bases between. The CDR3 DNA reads TGCGCCAGCAGCTTGGTGGGGAGAGAAGATCAGCCCCAGCATTTT. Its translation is CASSLVGREDQPQHF.

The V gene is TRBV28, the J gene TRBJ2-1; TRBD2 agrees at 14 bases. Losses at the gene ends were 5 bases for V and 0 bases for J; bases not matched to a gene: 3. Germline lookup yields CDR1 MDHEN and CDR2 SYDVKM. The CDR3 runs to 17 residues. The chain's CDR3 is CASSPGTSGSSYNEQFF. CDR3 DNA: TGTGCCAGCAGTCCCGGGACTAGCGGGAGCTCCTACAATGAGCAGTTCTTC.

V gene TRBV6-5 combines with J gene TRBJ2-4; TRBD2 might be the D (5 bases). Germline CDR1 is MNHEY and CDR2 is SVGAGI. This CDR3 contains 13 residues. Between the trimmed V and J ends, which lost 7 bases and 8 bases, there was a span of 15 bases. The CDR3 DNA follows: TGTGCCAGCAAGGAAGGTGGAGCGGACATTCAGTACTTC. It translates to CASKEGGADIQYF.

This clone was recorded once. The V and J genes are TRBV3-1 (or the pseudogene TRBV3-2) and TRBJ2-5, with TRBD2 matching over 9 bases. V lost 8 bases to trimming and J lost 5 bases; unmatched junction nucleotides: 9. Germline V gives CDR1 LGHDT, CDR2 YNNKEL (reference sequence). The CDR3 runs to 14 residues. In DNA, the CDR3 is TGTGCCAGCCGATTCTCGAGCGGGGGGGAGACCCAGTACTTC. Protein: CASRFSSGGETQYF.

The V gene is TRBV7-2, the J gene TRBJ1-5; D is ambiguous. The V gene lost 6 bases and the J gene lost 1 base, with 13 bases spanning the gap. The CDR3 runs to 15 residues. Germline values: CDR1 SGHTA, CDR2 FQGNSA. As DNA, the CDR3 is TGTGCCAGCAGGAGAGGATCTTTAAGCAATCAGCCCCAGCATTTT. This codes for CASRRGSLSNQPQHF.

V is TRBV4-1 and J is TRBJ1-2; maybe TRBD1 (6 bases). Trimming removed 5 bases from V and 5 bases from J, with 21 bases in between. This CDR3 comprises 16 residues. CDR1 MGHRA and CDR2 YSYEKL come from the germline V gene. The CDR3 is CASSTNTGRSYYGYTF. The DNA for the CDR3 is TGCGCCAGCAGCACCAACACAGGGCGTAGTTATTATGGCTACACCTTC.

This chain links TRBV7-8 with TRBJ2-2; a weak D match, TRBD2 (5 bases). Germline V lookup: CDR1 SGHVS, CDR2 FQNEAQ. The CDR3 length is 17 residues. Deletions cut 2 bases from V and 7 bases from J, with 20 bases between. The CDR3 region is CASSLNLASMRGGELFF. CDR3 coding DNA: TGTGCCAGCAGCTTAAACCTAGCTTCTATGCGTGGCGGGGAGCTGTTTTTT.

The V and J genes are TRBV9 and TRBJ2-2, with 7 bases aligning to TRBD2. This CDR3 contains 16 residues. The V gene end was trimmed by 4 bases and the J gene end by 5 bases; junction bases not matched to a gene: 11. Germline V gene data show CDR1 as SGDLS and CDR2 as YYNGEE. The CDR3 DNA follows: TGTGCCAGCAGCTTAGAAAGCGGGGTAGGAACCGGGGAGCTGTTTTTT. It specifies CASSLESGVGTGELFF.